The 7 T cell receptor beta chains presented below share a single source sample, sequenced in a study of tumor-infiltrating lymphocytes in primary liver carcinoma. It was from around 20-30 mg of unsorted bulk tissue that RNA and DNA were co-extracted. Reverse transcription of 500 ng total RNA with a constant-region primer produced TCR beta cDNA. Construction of TCR beta libraries relied on three successive nested multiplex PCR rounds employing slightly modified ARM-PCR. For around 9 cycles apiece, the opening two PCR rounds ran with TRBV1-TRBV30 forward primers and a C-beta reverse primer. TCRdb re-called the multiplex PCR reads with MiXCR, one entry per CDR3 protein. This table holds 150,000 to 200,000 distinct CDR3 sequences, 70% to 90% found once. The specimen was tumor tissue from primary liver carcinoma. These receptors originate from a man aged 35 to 55 with primary liver carcinoma and hepatitis B virus infection.

Note on this clonotype: One junction end does not reproduce the germline sequence, and a read error may be involved. This sequence joins TRBV11-2 and TRBJ2-3; possible D gene TRBD1, 5 bases. The CDR3 spans 14 residues. Germline CDR1 reads SGHAT; CDR2 reads FQNNGV. CDR3 residues: CTSSLNREGATQYF. For the CDR3, the DNA is TGTACCAGCAGCTTAAACCGAGAAGGGGCTACGCAGTATTTT. Drawing the rest from reference TRBV11-2 and TRBJ2-3, the complete variable domain is EAGVAQSPRYKIIEKRQSVAFWCNPISGHATLYWYQQILGQGPKLLIQFQNNGVVDDSQLPKDRFSAERLKGVDSTLKIQPAKLEDSAVYLCTSSLNREGATQYFGPGTRLTVL.

Comments on this clonotype: Mismatch with germline at one junction end may stem from a read error. V gene TRBV5-5 combines with J gene TRBJ2-3, with 9 nucleotides matching TRBD2. Germline V gene data show CDR1 as SGHKS and CDR2 as YYEKEE (reference sequence). The CDR3 spans 16 residues. The CDR3 reads CASSPPVAGVPDTQYF. The CDR3, as DNA: TGTGCGAGCAGCCCCCCAGTAGCGGGAGTTCCGGATACGCAGTATTTT.

About this clonotype itself: One end of the junction varies from germline; a read error may be responsible. The V gene is TRBV4-2, the J gene TRBJ2-5; D is perhaps TRBD1 or TRBD2 (6 bases each). This CDR3 has 15 residues. The germline V gene has CDR1 LGHNA and CDR2 YNFKEQ. DNA of the CDR3: TGCGCCAGCAGCCAAGTGGAGGGGGTATCGGAGACCCAGTACTTC. This sequence encodes CASSQVEGVSETQYF.

Of note for this clonotype: Mismatch with germline at one junction end may stem from a read error. This chain connects TRBV29-1 to TRBJ2-1; 11 bases agree with TRBD2. Germline V lookup: CDR1 SQVTM, CDR2 ANQGSEA. The CDR3 consists of 14 residues. This chain's CDR3 is CSVGTSGSCNDQFF. CDR3 in DNA: TGCAGCGTTGGGACTAGCGGGTCCTGCAATGATCAGTTCTTC.

To note about this clonotype: The CDR3 does not close with the conserved phenylalanine or tryptophan, likely indicating a read error. CDR3 protein: CASSLGQGTYNEQFL. In nucleotides, the CDR3 is TGCGCCAGCAGCTTGGGACAGGGGACCTACAATGAGCAGTTCCTC. The genes are TRBV5-1 and TRBJ2-1, with TRBD1 matching over 8 bases. V dropped 0 bases and J dropped 2; count of bases not matched to a gene: 1. This CDR3 has 15 amino acids. Germline assignment: CDR1 SGHRS and CDR2 YFSETQ.

The gene calls are TRBV6-5 and TRBJ2-2; 14 nucleotides agree with TRBD2. The CDR3 is 18 amino acids. Trimming cost V 11 bases and J 8 bases; bases outside gene matches: 19. Germline-derived CDR1 and CDR2 are MNHEY and SVGAGI. This CDR3 reads CAYRSIIGTSGRGGELFF. CDR3 coding DNA: TGTGCCTACAGATCGATCATCGGGACTAGCGGGAGAGGTGGGGAGCTGTTTTTT.

In this sample, this clonotype turned up once. The germline gene is not matched at one end of the junction; a read error may be the cause. The rearrangement links TRBV14 to TRBJ2-2; D is perhaps TRBD1 or TRBD2 (5 bases each). The germline gives CDR1 SGHDN, CDR2 FVKESK. This CDR3 comprises 17 residues. As DNA, the CDR3 is TGTGCCAGCAGCCAAGGTGGTACAGGAGGAGACACCGGGGATCTGTTTTTT. Translated: CASSQGGTGGDTGDLFF.